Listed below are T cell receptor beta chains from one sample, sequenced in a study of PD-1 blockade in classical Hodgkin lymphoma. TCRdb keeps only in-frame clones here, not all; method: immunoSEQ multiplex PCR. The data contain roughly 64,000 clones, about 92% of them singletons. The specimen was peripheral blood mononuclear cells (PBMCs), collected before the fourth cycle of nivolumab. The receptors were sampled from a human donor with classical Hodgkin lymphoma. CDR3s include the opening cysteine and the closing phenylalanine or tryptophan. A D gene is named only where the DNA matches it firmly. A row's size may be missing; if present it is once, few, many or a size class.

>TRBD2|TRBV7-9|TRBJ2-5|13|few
TGTGCCAGCAGCTTGCAGGCGGGGGGGACCCAGTACTTC
CASSLQAGGTQYF
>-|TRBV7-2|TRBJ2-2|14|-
TGTGCCAGCAGCTTAGGGCTTAACACCGGGGAGCTGTTTTTT
CASSLGLNTGELFF
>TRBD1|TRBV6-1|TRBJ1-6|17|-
TGTGCCAGCAGTGTCCTAGGACAGGGGGCTTATAATTCACCCCTCCACTTT
CASSVLGQGAYNSPLHF
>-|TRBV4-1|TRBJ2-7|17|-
TGCGCCAGCAGCCAAGACGCGAGTTGGGGTCCCCCTCGCGAGCAGTACTTC
CASSQDASWGPPREQYF
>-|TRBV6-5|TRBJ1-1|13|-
TGTGCCAGCAGTTACTCGAAGTTCACTGAAGCTTTCTTT
CASSYSKFTEAFF
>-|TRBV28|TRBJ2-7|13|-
TGTGCCAGCAGTTTCTCCACAACCTACGAGCAGTACTTC
CASSFSTTYEQYF
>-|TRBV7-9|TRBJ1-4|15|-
TGTGCCAGCAGCCCCGCGGAGGGGGATAATGAAAAACTGTTTTTT
CASSPAEGDNEKLFF
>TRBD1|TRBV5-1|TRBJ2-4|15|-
TGCGCCAGCAGCTTGCTGACAGGGGAGTTAAACATTCAGTACTTC
CASSLLTGELNIQYF
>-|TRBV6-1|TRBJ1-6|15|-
TGTGCCAGCAGTGGCGACAGACTACATAATTCACCCCTCCACTTT
CASSGDRLHNSPLHF
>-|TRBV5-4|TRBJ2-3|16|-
TGTGCCAGCAGACCGCAACAGACTGGTAGCACAGATACGCAGTATTTT
CASRPQQTGSTDTQYF
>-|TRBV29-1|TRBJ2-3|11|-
TGCAGCGTTGAGAACGGAGATACGCAGTATTTT
CSVENGDTQYF
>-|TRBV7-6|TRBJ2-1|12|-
TGTGCCAGCAGCCCCCCTGGCAATGAGCAGTTCTTC
CASSPPGNEQFF
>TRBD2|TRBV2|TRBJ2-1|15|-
TGTGCCAGCAGTGATTTTAGCGGGCGGTACAATGAGCAGTTCTTC
CASSDFSGRYNEQFF
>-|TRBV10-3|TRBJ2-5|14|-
TGTGCCATCAGTGGGGTCGGGGACCAAGAGACCCAGTACTTC
CAISGVGDQETQYF
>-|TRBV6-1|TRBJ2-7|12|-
TGTGCCAGCAGGCGCACGAGAGGCGAGCAGTACTTC
CASRRTRGEQYF
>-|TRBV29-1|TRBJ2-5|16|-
TGCAGCGTTGAGATGGTTTACAGGCGGTCGAGTGGGACCCAGTACTTC
CSVEMVYRRSSGTQYF
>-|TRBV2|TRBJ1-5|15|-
TGTGCCAGCAGTGAAACAGTTAATATCAATCAGCCCCAGCATTTT
CASSETVNINQPQHF
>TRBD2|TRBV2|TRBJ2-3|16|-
TGTGCCAGCAGTGAAGGAGGCGGGGGAGGCACAGATACGCAGTATTTT
CASSEGGGGGTDTQYF
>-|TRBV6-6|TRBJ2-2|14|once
TGTGCCAGCAGTTACGCTAGCGACACCGGGGAGCTGTTTTTT
CASSYASDTGELFF
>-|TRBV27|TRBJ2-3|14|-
TGTGCCAGCAGTTTATCCTATAGCACAGATACGCAGTATTTT
CASSLSYSTDTQYF
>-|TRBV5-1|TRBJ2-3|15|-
TGCGCCAGCAGCTTGGGGGCACTTTTCACAGATACGCAGTATTTT
CASSLGALFTDTQYF
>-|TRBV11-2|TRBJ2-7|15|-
TGTGCCAGCAGCTCCGCCCGGACGGTGACCTACGAGCAGTACTTC
CASSSARTVTYEQYF
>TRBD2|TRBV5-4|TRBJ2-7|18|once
TGTGCCAGCAGTTCGGGACAGATGACTAGCGGGAGTTGGGAGGAGCAGTACTTC
CASSSGQMTSGSWEEQYF
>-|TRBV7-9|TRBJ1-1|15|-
TGTGCCAGCAGCTTAGTAGGAACCCCAGGGGAGGCAGCTTTCTTT
CASSLVGTPGEAAFF
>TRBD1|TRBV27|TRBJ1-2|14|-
TGTGCCAGCAGTTTGACAGGGCCTAACTATGGCTACACCTTC
CASSLTGPNYGYTF
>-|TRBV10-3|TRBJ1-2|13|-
TGTGCCATCACGGGAGTAGGGGGCTATGGCTACACCTTC
CAITGVGGYGYTF
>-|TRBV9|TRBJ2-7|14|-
TGTGCCAGCAGCGTAAAGGGGGTTGGCTACGAGCAGTACTTC
CASSVKGVGYEQYF
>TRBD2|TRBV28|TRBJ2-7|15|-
TGTGCCAGCAGGCCGACTAGCGGATCCTCCTACGAGCAGTACTTC
CASRPTSGSSYEQYF
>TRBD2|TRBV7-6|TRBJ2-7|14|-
TGTGCCAGCAGCTTAGACGGCGGGGGCTACGAGCAGTACTTC
CASSLDGGGYEQYF
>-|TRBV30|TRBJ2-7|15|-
TGTGCCTGGAGTCCCCCAAGCCGTGCCTCCTACGAGCAGTACTTC
CAWSPPSRASYEQYF
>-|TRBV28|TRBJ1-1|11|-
TGTGCCAGCAGGGAAAACACTGAAGCTTTCTTT
CASRENTEAFF
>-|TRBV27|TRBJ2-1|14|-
TGTGCCAGCACGAAGAAACCCCAGGTCAATGAGCAGTTCTTC
CASTKKPQVNEQFF
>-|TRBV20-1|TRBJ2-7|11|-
TGCAGTGCTCCCGGGGTTTACGAGCAGTACTTC
CSAPGVYEQYF
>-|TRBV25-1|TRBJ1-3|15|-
TGTGCCAGCAGTGACCTCGGTGGGGCTGTAAACACCATATATTTT
CASSDLGGAVNTIYF
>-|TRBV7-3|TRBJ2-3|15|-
TGTGCCAGCAGCTTAGGTGTGAGCTGGTCAGATACGCAGTATTTT
CASSLGVSWSDTQYF
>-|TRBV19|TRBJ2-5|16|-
TGTGCCAGTAGTATGACAAGGGCCACGTTCCGGGAGACCCAGTACTTC
CASSMTRATFRETQYF
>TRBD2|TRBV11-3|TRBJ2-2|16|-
TGTGCCAGCAGCCCGAGGGGTAGCGGGAGGACCGGGGAGCTGTTTTTT
CASSPRGSGRTGELFF
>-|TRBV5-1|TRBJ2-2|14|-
TGCGCCAGCAGCCGAGTGACTGGGAACGGGGAGCTGTTTTTT
CASSRVTGNGELFF
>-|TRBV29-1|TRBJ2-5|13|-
TGCAGCGTTGACTTGGGGCGGTGGGAGACCCAGTACTTC
CSVDLGRWETQYF
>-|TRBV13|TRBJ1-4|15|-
TGTGCCAGCAGCTTAGGGGGGGCCCATGGTGAAAAACTGTTTTTT
CASSLGGAHGEKLFF
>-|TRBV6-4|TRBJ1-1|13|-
TGTGCCAGCAGTGAGTCTAGAAACACTGAAGCTTTCTTT
CASSESRNTEAFF
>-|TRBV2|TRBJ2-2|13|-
TGTGCCAGCAGTGAAGCAGGGAGCCGGGAGCTGTTTTTT
CASSEAGSRELFF
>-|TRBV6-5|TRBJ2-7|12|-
TGTGCCAGCGTGTCAGATCGATACGAGCAGTACTTC
CASVSDRYEQYF
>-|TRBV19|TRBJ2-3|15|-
TGTGCCAGTAGTGGGTGGCGGGATAGCACAGATACGCAGTATTTT
CASSGWRDSTDTQYF
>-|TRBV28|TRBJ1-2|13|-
TGTGCCAGCAGGTGGGTGGGCCCCTATGGCTACACCTTC
CASRWVGPYGYTF